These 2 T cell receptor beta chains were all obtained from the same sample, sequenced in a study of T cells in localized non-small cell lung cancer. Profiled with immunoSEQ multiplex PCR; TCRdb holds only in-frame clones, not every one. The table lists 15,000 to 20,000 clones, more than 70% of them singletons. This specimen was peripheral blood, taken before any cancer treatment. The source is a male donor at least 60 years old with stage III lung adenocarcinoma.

CDR3 bases: TGTGCCAGCAGTTTATCGATGCGGTGGACCTATAATTCACCCCTCCACTTT. This encodes CASSLSMRWTYNSPLHF. The genes are TRBV27 and TRBJ1-6; no definite D call. CDR1 is MNHEY and CDR2 is SMNVEV in the germline V gene (reference sequence). This CDR3 is built from 17 residues. Trimming removed 0 bases from V and 2 bases from J, with 11 bases in between.

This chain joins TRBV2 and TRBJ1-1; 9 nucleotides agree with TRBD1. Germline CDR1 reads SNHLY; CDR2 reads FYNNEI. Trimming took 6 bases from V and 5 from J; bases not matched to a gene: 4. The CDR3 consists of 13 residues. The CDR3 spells CASRTGGRTEAFF. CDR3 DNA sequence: TGTGCCAGCAGGACAGGGGGGCGGACTGAAGCTTTCTTT.